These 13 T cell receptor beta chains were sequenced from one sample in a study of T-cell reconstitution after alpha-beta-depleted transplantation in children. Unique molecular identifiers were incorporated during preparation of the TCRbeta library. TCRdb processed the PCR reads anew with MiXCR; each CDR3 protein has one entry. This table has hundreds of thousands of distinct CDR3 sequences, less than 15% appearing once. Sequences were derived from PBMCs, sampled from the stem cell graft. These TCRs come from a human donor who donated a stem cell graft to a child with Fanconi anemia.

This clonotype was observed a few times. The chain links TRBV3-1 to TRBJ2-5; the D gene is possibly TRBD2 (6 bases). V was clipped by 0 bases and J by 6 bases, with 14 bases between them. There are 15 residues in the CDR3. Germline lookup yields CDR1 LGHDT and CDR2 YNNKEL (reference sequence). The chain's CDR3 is CASSQDRASAQTQYF. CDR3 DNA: TGTGCCAGCAGCCAAGATCGGGCTAGCGCGCAGACCCAGTACTTC.

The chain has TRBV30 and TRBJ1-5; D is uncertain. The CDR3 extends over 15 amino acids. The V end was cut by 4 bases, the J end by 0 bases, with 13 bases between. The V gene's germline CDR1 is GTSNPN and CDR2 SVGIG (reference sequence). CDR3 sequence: CAWTTGAYSNQPQHF. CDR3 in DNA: TGTGCCTGGACAACGGGCGCTTATAGCAATCAGCCCCAGCATTTT.

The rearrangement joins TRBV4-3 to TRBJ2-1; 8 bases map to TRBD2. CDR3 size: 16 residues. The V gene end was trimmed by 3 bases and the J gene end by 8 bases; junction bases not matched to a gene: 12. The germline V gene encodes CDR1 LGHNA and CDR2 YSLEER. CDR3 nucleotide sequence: TGCGCCAGCAGCCACTCTCCAGCGGGGGTTATGGATGAGCAGTTCTTC. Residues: CASSHSPAGVMDEQFF.

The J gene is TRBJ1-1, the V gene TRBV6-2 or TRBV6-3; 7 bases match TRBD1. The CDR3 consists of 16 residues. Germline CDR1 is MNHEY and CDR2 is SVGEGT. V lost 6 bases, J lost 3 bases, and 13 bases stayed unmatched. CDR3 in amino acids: CASRTPPTGSHTEAFF. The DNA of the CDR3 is TGTGCCAGCAGAACCCCACCGACAGGGTCCCACACTGAAGCTTTCTTT.

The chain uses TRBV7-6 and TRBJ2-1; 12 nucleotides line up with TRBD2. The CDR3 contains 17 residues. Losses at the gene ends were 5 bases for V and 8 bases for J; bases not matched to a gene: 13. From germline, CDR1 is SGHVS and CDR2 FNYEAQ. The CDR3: CASSPQILAGGRDEQFF. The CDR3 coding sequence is TGTGCCAGCAGCCCACAGATTCTAGCGGGGGGGCGTGATGAGCAGTTCTTC.

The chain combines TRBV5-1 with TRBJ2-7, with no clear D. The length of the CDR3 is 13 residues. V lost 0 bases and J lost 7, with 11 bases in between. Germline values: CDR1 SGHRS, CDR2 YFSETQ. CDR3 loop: CASSLVPMGEQYF. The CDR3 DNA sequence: TGCGCCAGCAGCTTGGTTCCGATGGGTGAGCAGTACTTC.

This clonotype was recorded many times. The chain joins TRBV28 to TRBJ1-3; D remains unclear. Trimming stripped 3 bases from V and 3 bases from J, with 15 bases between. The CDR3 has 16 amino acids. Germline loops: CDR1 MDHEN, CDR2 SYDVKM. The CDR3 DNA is TGTGCCAGCAGTTTTTCGTCCCCCGGAGATGGAAACACCATATATTTT. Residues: CASSFSSPGDGNTIYF.

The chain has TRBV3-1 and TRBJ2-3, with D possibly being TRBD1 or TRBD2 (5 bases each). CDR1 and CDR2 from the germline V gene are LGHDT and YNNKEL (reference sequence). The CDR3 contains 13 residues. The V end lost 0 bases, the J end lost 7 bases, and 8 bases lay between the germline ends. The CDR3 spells CASSQEGRNTQYF. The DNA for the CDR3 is TGTGCCAGCAGCCAAGAGGGACGGAATACGCAGTATTTT.

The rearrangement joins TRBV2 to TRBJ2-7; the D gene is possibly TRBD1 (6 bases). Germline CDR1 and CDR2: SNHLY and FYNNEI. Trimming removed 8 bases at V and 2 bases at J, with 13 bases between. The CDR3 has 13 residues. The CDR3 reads CASGSQGPYEQYF. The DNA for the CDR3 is TGTGCCAGCGGATCACAGGGCCCCTACGAGCAGTACTTC.

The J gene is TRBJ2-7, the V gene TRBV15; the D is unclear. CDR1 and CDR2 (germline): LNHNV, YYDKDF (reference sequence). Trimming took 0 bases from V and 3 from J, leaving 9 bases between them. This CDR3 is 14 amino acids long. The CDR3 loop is CATSRDYLDYEQYF. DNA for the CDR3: TGTGCCACCAGCAGAGACTACCTCGACTACGAGCAGTACTTC.

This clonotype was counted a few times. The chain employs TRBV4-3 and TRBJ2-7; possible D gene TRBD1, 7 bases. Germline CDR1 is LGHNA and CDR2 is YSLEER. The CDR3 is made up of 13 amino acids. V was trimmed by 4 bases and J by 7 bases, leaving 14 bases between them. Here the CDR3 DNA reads TGCGCCAGCAGCCCGTCCCAGGGGGGAGAGCAGTACTTC. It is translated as CASSPSQGGEQYF.

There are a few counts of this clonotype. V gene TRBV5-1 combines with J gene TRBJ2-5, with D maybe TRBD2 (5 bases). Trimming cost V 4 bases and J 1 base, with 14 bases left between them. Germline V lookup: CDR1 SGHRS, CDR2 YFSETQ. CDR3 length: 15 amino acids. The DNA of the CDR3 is TGCGCCAGCAGCAGTAGAGGGTGGGTCCAAGAGACCCAGTACTTC. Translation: CASSSRGWVQETQYF.

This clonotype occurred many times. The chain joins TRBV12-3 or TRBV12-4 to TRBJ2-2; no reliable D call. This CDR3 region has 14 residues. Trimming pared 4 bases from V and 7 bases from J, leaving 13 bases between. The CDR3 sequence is CASSSDFASGELFF. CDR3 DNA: TGTGCCAGCAGTTCCGACTTTGCGAGCGGGGAGCTGTTTTTT.